The clone carrying this T cell receptor (beta chain) was detected ten times or more. The data were obtained in a study of T cells in Graves' hyperthyroidism and ophthalmopathy. Amplified TCR beta CDR3 regions came from RNA transcripts. RT-PCR in the first round (using the HTBI primer set) targeted the TCR CDR3. Using its own MiXCR run on the multiplex PCR reads, TCRdb lists one record per CDR3 protein. Seen here are hundreds of thousands of distinct CDR3 sequences, 14% to 15% observed once, and the top ten hold approximately 4.3%. This sequence originates from a middle-aged woman with Graves' ophthalmopathy. Sequenced: blood.

The CDR3: CASSPTGGGNTEAFF. Here the CDR3 DNA reads TGTGCCAGCAGTCCAACAGGGGGAGGGAACACTGAAGCTTTCTTT. The V and J genes are TRBV6-1 and TRBJ1-1, with 8 bases lining up with TRBD1. Germline lookup yields CDR1 MNHNS and CDR2 SASEGT. The ends lost 5 bases at V and 1 base at J; junction bases unmatched: 6. This CDR3 spans 15 amino acids.